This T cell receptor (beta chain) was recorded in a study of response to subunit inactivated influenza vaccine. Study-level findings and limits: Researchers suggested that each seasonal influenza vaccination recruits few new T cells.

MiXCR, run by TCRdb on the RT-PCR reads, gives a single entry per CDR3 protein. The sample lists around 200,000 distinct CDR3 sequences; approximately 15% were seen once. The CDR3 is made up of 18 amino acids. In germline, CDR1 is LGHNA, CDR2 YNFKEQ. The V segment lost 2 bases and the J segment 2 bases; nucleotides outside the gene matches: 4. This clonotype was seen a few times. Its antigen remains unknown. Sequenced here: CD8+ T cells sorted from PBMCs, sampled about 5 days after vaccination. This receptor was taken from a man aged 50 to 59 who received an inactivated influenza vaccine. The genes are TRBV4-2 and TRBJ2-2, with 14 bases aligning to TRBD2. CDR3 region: CASSQWTSGGPNTGELFF. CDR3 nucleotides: TGTGCCAGCAGCCAATGGACTAGCGGGGGGCCTAACACCGGGGAGCTGTTTTTT.